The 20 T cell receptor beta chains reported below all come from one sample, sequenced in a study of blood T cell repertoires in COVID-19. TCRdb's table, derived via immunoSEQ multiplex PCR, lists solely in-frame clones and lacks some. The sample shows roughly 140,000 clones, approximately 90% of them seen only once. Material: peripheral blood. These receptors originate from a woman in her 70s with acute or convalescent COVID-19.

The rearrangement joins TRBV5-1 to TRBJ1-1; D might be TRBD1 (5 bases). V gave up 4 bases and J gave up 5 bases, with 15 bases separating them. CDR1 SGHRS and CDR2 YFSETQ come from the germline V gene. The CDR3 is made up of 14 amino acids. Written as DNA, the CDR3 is TGCGCCAGCAGCCCTCAGGGAGGGTTGACTGAAGCTTTCTTT. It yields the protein CASSPQGGLTEAFF.

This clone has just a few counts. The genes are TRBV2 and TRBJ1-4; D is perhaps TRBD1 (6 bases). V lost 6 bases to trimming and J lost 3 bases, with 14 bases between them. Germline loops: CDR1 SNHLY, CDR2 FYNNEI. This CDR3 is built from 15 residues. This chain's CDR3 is CASRIVQGSNEKLFF. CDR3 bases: TGTGCCAGCAGAATAGTACAGGGATCTAATGAAAAACTGTTTTTT.

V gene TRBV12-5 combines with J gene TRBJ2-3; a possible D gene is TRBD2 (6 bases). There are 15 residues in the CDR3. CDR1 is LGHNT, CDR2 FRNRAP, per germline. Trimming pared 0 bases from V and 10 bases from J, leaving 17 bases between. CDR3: CASGLVSGTPFPQYF. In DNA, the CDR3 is TGTGCTAGTGGTTTGGTTTCCGGGACTCCATTCCCGCAGTATTTT.

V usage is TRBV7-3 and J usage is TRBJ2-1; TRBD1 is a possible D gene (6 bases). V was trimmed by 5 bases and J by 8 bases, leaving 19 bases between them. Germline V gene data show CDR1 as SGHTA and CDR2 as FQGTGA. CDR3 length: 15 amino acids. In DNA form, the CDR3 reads TGTGCCAGCAGCCGAACCTATACAGGGTGGGATGAGCAGTTCTTC. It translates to CASSRTYTGWDEQFF.

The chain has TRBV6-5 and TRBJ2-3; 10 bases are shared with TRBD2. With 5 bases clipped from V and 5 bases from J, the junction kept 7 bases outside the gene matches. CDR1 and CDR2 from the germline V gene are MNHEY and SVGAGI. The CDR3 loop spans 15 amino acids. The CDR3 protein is CASSQQRGGQDTQYF. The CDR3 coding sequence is TGTGCCAGCAGTCAGCAGCGGGGGGGCCAAGATACGCAGTATTTT.

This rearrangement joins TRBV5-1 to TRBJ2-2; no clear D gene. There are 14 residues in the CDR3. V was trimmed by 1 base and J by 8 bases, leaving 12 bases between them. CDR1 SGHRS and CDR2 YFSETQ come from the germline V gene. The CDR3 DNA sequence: TGCGCCAGCAGCTTGAATAAGGCAGGTGGGGAGCTGTTTTTT. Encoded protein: CASSLNKAGGELFF.

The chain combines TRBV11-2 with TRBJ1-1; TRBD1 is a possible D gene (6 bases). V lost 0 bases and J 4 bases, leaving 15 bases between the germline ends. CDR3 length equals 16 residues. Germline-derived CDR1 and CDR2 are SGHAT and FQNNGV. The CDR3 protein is CASSLEGRGGGTEAFF. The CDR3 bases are TGTGCCAGCAGCTTAGAGGGGAGGGGGGGTGGCACTGAAGCTTTCTTT.

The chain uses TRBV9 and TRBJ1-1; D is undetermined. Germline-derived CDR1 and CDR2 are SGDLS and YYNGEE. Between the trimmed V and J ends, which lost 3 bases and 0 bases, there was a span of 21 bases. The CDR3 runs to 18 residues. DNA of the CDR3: TGTGCCAGCAGCGCCCCCTCTGGGCAGTTAACGTTGAACACTGAAGCTTTCTTT. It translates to CASSAPSGQLTLNTEAFF.

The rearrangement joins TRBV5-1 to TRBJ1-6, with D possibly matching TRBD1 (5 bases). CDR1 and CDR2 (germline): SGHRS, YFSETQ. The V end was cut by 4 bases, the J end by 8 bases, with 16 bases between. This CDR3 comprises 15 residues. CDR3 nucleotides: TGCGCCAGCAGCCGGACGAGCGGGACGGATTCACCCCTCCACTTT. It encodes CASSRTSGTDSPLHF. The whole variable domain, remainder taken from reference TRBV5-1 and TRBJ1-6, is KAGVTQTPRYLIKTRGQQVTLSCSPISGHRSVSWYQQTPGQGLQFLFEYFSETQRNKGNFPGRFSGRQFSNSRSEMNVSTLELGDSALYLCASSRTSGTDSPLHFGNGTRLTVT.

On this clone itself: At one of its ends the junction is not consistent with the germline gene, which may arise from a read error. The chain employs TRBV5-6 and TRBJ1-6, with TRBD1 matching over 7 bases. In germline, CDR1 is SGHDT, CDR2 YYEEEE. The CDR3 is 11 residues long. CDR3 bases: TGTGCCAGCAGCCGGGGACAGTTCGTATACTTT. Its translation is CASSRGQFVYF. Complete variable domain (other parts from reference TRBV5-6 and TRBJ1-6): DAGVTQSPTHLIKTRGQQVTLRCSPKSGHDTVSWYQQALGQGPQFIFQYYEEEERQRGNFPDRFSGHQFPNYSSELNVNALLLGDSALYLCASSRGQFVYFGNGTRLTVT.

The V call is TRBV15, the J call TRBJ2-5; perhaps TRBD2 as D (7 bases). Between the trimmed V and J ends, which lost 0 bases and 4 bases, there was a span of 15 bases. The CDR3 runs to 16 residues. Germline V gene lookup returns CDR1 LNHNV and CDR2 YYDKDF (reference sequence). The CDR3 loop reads CATSRDVRAGAETQYF. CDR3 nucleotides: TGTGCCACCAGCAGAGATGTGCGTGCGGGGGCAGAGACCCAGTACTTC.

CDR3: CASSQVQSFSGNTIYF. In nucleotides, the CDR3 is TGTGCCAGCAGCCAAGTACAGTCCTTCTCTGGAAACACCATATATTTT. The J gene is TRBJ1-3, the V gene TRBV3-1 (or the pseudogene TRBV3-2), with D uncertain. The CDR3 totals 16 residues. V was cut by 1 base and J by 0 bases, with 10 bases left in between. The germline V gene has CDR1 LGHDT and CDR2 YNNKEL (reference sequence).

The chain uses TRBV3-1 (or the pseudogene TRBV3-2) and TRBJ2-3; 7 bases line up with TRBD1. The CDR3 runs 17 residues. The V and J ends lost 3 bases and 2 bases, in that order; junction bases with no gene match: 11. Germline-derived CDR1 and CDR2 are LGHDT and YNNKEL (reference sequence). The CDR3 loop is CASSHRTRQGFTDTQYF. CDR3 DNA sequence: TGTGCCAGCAGCCACCGGACCAGACAGGGTTTCACAGATACGCAGTATTTT.

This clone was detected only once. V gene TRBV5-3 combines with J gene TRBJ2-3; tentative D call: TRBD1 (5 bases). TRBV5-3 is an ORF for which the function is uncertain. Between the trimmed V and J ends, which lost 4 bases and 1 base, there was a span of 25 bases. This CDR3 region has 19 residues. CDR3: CARSPPMGRLVLRTDTQYF. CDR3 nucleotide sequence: TGTGCCAGAAGCCCCCCTATGGGGCGGCTCGTACTACGCACAGATACGCAGTATTTT.

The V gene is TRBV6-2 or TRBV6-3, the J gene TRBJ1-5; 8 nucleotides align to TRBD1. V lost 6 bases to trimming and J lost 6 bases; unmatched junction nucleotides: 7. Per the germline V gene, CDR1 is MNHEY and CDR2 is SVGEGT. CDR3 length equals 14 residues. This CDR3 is CASSPRGRGQPQHF. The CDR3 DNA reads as TGTGCCAGCAGCCCCAGGGGGCGCGGTCAGCCCCAGCATTTT.

In nucleotides, the CDR3 is TGTGCCAGCAGCTTAGGCCCAGGCCGGGGTGGCTACACCTTC. Translating it yields CASSLGPGRGGYTF. The V and J genes are TRBV11-2 and TRBJ1-2; D unclear. The CDR3 runs to 14 residues. Germline assignment: CDR1 SGHAT and CDR2 FQNNGV. Between the trimmed V and J ends, which lost 1 base and 7 bases, there was a span of 13 bases.

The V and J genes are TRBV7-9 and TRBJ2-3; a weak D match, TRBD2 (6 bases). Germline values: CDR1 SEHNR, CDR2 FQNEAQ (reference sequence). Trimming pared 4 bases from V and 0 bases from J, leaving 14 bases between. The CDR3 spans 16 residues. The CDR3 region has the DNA TGTGCCAGCAGCTCCCCGACGGGGACTAGCACAGATACGCAGTATTTT. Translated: CASSSPTGTSTDTQYF. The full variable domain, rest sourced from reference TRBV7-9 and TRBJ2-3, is DTGVSQNPRHKITKRGQNVTFRCDPISEHNRLYWYRQTLGQGPEFLTYFQNEAQLEKSRLLSDRFSAERPKGSFSTLEIQRTEQGDSAMYLCASSSPTGTSTDTQYFGPGTRLTVL.

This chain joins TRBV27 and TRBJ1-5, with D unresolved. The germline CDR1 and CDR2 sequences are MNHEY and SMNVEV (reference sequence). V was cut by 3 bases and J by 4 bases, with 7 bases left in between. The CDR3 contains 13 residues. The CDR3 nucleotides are TGTGCCAGCAGTTTCGGGGAGAATCAGCCCCAGCATTTT. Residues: CASSFGENQPQHF.

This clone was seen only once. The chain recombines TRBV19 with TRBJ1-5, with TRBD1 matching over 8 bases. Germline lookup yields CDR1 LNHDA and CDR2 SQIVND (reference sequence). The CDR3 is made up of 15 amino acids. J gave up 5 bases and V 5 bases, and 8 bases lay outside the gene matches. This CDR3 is CASSFWAGGDQPQHF. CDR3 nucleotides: TGTGCCAGTAGTTTCTGGGCAGGGGGCGATCAGCCCCAGCATTTT.

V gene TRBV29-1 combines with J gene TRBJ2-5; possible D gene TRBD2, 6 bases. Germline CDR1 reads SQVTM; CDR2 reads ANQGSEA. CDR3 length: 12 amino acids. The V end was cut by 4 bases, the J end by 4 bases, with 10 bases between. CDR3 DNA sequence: TGCAGCGTTGCTCAGGGAGGAGAGACCCAGTACTTC. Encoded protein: CSVAQGGETQYF.